The source of this TCR beta chain is a study of regulatory T cells in long-lasting Graves disease. Described time point: newly diagnosed GD, antithyroid drugs for less than 3 months. Following extraction of RNA from PBMCs, that RNA was used to make the TCR library. This CDR3 comprises 13 residues. Germline CDR1 and CDR2: MDHEN and SYDVKM. V dropped 7 bases and J dropped 6; count of bases not matched to a gene: 6. Building the TCR beta libraries relied on iRepertoire HTBI primers, and CDR3 regions underwent Arm-PCR. TCRdb re-called the multiplex PCR reads with MiXCR, one entry per CDR3 protein. This sample carries roughly 420,000 distinct CDR3 sequences, about 16% of them seen once, and the ten largest clones take about 23%. This sample was shared with a second study, whose subject was T cells in Graves' hyperthyroidism and ophthalmopathy. In that study: Diagnoses used clinical symptoms, serum thyroxine and TRAb, thyroid ultrasound and orbital computed tomography.

This sequence was found in a woman between 18 and 30 years old with Graves disease. The material sequenced was peripheral blood mononuclear cells (PBMCs), taken at new diagnosis, from a patient treated with antithyroid drugs. The chain uses TRBV28 and TRBJ1-5, with 7 bases that match TRBD1. Here the CDR3 DNA reads TGTGCCAGCATTCCCCAGGGGGTTCAGCCCCAGCATTTT. Protein: CASIPQGVQPQHF.